The T cell receptor beta chain described here comes from a study of OX40 agonist ivuxolimab in advanced cancers. In this sample, this clone turned up once. This CDR3 spans 17 amino acids. Germline CDR1 SQVTM, CDR2 ANQGSEA. The V and J ends lost 0 bases and 0 bases respectively, with 17 bases between them. Produced via immunoSEQ multiplex PCR; TCRdb's table is partial and in-frame only. This table has about 60,000 clones, roughly nine tenths appearing once. The chain carries TRBV29-1 and TRBJ1-2; a weak D match, TRBD1 (5 bases). The clonotype comes from an adult with an advanced solid tumor such as melanoma, head and neck, liver or kidney cancer. The sample consisted of CD4+ or CD8+ T cells sorted from blood, taken in a trial of the OX40 agonist ivuxolimab. This CDR3 reads CSVEDLTFDSTNYGYTF. The CDR3 region has the DNA TGCAGCGTTGAAGACCTGACCTTCGACAGTACTAACTATGGCTACACCTTC.